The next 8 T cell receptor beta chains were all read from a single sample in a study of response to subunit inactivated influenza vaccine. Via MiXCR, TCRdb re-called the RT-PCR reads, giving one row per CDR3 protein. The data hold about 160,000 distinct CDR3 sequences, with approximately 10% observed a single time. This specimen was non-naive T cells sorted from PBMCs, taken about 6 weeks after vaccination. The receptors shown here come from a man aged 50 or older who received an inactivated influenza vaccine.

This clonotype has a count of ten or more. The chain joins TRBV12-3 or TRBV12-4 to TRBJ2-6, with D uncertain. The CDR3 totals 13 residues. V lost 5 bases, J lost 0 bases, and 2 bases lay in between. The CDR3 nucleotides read TGTGCCAGCAGTCGCTCTGGGGCCAACGTCCTGACTTTC. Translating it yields CASSRSGANVLTF.

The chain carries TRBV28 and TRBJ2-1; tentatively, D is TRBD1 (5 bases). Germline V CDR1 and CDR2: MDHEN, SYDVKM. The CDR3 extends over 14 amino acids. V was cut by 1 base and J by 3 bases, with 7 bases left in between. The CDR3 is CASSLLGDYNEQFF. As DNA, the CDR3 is TGTGCCAGCAGTTTATTAGGGGACTACAATGAGCAGTTCTTC.

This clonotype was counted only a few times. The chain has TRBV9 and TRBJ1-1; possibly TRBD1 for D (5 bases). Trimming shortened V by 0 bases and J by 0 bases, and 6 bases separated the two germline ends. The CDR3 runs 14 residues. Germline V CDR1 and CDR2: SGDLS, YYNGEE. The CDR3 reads CASSVGGMNTEAFF. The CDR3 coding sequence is TGTGCCAGCAGCGTAGGGGGGATGAACACTGAAGCTTTCTTT.

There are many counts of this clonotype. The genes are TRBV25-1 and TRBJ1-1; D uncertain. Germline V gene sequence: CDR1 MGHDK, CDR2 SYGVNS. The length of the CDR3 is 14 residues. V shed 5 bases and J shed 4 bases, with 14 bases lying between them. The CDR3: CASSPEYEGTEAFF. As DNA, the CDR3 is TGTGCCAGCAGTCCTGAATATGAGGGCACTGAAGCTTTCTTT.

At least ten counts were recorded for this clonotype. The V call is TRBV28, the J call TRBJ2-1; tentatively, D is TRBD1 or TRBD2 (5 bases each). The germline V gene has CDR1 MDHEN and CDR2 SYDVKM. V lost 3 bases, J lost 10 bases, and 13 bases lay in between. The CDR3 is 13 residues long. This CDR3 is CASSFWGKGEQFF. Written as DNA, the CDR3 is TGTGCCAGCAGTTTCTGGGGGAAAGGGGAGCAGTTCTTC.

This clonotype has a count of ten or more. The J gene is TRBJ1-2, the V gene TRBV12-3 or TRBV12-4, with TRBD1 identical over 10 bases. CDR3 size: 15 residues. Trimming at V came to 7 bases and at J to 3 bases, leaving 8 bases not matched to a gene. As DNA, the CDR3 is TGTGCCAGCATCGCGACAGGGGGCGCAGACTATGGCTACACCTTC. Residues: CASIATGGADYGYTF.

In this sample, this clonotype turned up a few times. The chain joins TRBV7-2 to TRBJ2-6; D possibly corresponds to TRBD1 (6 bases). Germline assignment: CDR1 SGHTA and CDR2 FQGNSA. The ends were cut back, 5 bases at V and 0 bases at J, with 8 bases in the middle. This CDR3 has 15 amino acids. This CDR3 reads CASSRGGSGANVLTF. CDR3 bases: TGTGCCAGCAGCAGAGGGGGCTCTGGGGCCAACGTCCTGACTTTC. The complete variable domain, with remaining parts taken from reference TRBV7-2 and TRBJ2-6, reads GAGVSQSPSNKVTEKGKDVELRCDPISGHTALYWYRQSLGQGLEFLIYFQGNSAPDKSGLPSDRFSAERTGGSVSTLTIQRTQQEDSAVYLCASSRGGSGANVLTFGAGSRLTVL.

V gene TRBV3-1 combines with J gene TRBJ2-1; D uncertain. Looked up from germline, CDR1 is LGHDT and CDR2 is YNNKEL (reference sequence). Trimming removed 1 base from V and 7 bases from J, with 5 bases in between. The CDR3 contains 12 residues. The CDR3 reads CASSQGLNEQFF. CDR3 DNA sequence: TGTGCCAGCAGCCAAGGTCTTAATGAGCAGTTCTTC.